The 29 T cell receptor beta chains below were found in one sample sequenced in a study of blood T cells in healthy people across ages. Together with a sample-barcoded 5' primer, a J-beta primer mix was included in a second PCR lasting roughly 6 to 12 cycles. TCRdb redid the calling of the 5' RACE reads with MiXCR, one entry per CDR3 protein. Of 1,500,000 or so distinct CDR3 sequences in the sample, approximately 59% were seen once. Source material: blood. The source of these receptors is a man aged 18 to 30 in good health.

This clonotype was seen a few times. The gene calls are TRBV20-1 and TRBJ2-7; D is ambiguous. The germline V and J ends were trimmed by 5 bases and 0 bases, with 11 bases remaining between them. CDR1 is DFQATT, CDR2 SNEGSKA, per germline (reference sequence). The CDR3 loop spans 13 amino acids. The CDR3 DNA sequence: TGCAGTGCTCTAAACGGGCCCTCCTACGAGCAGTACTTC. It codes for CSALNGPSYEQYF.

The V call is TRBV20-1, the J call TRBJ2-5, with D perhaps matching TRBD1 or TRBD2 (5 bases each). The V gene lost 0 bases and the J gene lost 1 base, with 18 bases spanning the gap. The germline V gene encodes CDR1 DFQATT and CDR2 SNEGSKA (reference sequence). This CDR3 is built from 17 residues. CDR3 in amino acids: CSARDWGIGVGQETQYF. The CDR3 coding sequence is TGCAGTGCTAGAGATTGGGGGATAGGGGTGGGCCAAGAGACCCAGTACTTC.

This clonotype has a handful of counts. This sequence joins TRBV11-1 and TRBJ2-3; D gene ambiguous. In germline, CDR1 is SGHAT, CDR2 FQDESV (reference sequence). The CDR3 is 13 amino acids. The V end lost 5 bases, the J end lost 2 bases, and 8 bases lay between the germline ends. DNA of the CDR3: TGTGCCAGCAGCCCGGCCATCACAGATACGCAGTATTTT. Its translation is CASSPAITDTQYF. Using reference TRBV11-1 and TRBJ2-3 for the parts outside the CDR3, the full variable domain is EAEVAQSPRYKITEKSQAVAFWCDPISGHATLYWYRQILGQGPELLVQFQDESVVDDSQLPKDRFSAERLKGVDSTLKIQPAELGDSAMYLCASSPAITDTQYFGPGTRLTVL.

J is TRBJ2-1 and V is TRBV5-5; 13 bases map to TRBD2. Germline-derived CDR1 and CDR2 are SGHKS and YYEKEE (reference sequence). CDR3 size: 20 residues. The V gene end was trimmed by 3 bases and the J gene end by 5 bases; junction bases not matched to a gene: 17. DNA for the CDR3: TGTGCCAGCAGCTCCAGGAGGGGACTAGCGGGACCAACCGCTAACAATGAGCAGTTCTTC. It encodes CASSSRRGLAGPTANNEQFF.

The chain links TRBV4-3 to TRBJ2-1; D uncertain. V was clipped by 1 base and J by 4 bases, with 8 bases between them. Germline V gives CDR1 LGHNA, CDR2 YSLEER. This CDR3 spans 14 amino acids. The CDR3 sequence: CASSQGEQYNEQFF. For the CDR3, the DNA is TGCGCCAGCAGCCAAGGGGAACAGTACAATGAGCAGTTCTTC.

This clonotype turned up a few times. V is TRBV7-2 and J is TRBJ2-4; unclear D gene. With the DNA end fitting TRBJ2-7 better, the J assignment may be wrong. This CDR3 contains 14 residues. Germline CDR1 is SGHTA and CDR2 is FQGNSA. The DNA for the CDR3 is TGTGCCAGCAGCTTAGTCGGCGGAAAAGACGAGCAGTACTTC. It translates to CASSLVGGKDEQYF.

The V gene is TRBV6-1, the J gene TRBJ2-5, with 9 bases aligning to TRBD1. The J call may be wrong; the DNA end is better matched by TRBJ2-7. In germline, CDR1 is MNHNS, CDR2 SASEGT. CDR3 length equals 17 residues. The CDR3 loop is CASREFYRDRVAYEQYF. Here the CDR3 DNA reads TGTGCCAGCAGGGAATTTTACCGGGACAGGGTCGCTTACGAGCAGTACTTC.

This chain's CDR3 is CAISGGEKLFF. The CDR3 DNA sequence: TGTGCCATCAGTGGGGGTGAAAAACTGTTTTTT. This chain connects TRBV10-3 to TRBJ1-4; D call uncertain. Germline V CDR1 and CDR2: ENHRY, SYGVKD. Trimming stripped 4 bases from V and 7 bases from J, with 4 bases between. The CDR3 is made up of 11 amino acids.

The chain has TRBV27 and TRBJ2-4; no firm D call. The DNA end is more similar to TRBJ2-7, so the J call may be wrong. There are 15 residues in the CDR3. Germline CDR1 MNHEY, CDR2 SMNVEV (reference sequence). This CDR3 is CASSLSNPDLYEQYF. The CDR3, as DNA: TGTGCCAGCAGTTTATCAAATCCAGACTTATACGAGCAGTACTTC.

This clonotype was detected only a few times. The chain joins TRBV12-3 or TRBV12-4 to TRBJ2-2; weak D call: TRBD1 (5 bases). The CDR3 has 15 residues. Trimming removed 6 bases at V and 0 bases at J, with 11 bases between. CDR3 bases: TGTGCCAGCAGAACAGGAGTAACGAACACCGGGGAGCTGTTTTTT. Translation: CASRTGVTNTGELFF.

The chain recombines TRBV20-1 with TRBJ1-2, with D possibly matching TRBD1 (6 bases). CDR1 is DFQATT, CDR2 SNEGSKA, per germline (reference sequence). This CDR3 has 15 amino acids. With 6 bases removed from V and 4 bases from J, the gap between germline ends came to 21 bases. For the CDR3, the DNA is TGCAGTGCGAAGAGGGACACCTCAGGGACCTATGGCTACACCTTC. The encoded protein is CSAKRDTSGTYGYTF.

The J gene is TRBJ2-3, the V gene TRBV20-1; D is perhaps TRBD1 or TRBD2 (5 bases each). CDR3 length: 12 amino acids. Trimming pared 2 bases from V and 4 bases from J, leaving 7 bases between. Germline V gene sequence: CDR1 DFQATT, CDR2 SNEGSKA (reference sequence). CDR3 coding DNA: TGCAGTGCTAGACCGGGGCCAGATACGCAGTATTTT. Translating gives CSARPGPDTQYF.

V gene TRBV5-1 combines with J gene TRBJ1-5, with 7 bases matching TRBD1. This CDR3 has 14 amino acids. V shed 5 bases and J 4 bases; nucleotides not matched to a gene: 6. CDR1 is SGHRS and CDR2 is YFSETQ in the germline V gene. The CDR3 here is CASRWDSENQPQHF. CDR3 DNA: TGCGCCAGCAGATGGGACAGTGAGAATCAGCCCCAGCATTTT.

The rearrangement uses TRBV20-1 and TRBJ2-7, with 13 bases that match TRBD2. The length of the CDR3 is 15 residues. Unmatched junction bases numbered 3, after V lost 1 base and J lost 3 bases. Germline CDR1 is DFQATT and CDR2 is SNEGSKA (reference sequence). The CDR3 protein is CSARAGLAGIYEQYF. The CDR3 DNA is TGCAGTGCTAGAGCGGGACTAGCGGGGATCTACGAGCAGTACTTC.

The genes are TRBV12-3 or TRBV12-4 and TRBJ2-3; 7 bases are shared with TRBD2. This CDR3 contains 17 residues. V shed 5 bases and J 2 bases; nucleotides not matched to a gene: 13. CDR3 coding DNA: TGTGCCAGCAGTAAATTCCGACTAGCCGATAACACAGATACGCAGTATTTT. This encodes CASSKFRLADNTDTQYF.

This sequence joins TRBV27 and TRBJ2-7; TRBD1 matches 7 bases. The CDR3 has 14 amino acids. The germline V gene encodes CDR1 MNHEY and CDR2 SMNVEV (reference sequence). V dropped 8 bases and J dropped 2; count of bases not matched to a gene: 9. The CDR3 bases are TGTGCCAGCGCGCCTAGGGACAGAGCCTACGAGCAGTACTTC. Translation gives CASAPRDRAYEQYF.

CDR3 in DNA: TGTGCCAGCAGTTCCTCCTTAGGACTCTACTCCTACGAGCAGTACTTC. Amino acids: CASSSSLGLYSYEQYF. V is TRBV27 and J is TRBJ2-7; a possible D gene is TRBD2 (5 bases). The CDR3 contains 16 residues. The V end was cut by 4 bases, the J end by 0 bases, with 16 bases between. From germline, CDR1 is MNHEY and CDR2 SMNVEV (reference sequence).

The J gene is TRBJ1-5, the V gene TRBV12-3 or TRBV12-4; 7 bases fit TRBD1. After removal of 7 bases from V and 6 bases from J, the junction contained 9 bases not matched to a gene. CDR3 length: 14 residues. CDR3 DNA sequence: TGTGCCAGCACCTCCGAGACAGGGTTTCAGCCCCAGCATTTT. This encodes CASTSETGFQPQHF.

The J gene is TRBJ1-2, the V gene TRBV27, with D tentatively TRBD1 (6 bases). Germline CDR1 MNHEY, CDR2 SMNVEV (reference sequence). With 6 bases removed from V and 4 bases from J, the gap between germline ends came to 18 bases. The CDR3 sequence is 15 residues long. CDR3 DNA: TGTGCCAGCAGCAGCCAATACGGGACATTCTATGGCTACACCTTC. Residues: CASSSQYGTFYGYTF.

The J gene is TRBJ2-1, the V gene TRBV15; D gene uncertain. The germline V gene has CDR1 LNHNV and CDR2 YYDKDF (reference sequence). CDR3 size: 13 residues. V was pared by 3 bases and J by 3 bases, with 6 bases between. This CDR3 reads CATSSASYNEQFF. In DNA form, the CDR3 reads TGTGCCACCAGCAGTGCCAGCTACAATGAGCAGTTCTTC. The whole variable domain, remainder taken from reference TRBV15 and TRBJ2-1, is DAMVIQNPRYQVTQFGKPVTLSCSQTLNHNVMYWYQQKSSQAPKLLFHYYDKDFNNEADTPDNFQSRRPNTSFCFLDIRSPGLGDTAMYLCATSSASYNEQFFGPGTRLTVL.

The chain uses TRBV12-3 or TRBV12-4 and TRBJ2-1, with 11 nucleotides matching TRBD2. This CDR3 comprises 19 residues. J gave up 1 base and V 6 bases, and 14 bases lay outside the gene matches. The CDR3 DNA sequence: TGTGCCAGCAGAGCCGGGGTAGCGGGGGGGAAGATGTCCTACAATGAGCAGTTCTTC. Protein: CASRAGVAGGKMSYNEQFF.

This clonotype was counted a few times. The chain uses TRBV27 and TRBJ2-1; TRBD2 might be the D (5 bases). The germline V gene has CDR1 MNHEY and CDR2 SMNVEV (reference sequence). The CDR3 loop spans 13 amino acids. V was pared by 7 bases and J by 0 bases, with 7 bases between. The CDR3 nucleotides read TGTGCCAGCAATGCGGGCTCCTACAATGAGCAGTTCTTC. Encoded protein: CASNAGSYNEQFF.

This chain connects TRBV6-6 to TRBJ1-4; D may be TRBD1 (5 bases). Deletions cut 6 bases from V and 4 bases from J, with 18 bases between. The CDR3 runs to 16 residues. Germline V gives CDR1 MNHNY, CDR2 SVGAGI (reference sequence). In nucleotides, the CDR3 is TGTGCCAGCAGCCGATCTCACAGGCGTGGTAATGAAAAACTGTTTTTT. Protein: CASSRSHRRGNEKLFF.

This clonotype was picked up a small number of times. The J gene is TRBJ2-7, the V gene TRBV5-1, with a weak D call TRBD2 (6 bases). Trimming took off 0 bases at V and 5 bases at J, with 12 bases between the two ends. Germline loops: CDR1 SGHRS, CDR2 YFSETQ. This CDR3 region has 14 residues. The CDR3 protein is CASSLAGRTHEQYF. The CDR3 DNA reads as TGCGCCAGCAGCTTGGCCGGGAGAACCCACGAGCAGTACTTC.

The CDR3 nucleotides are TGTGCCAGCAGGGGGGATAGCGGGGGGAACACTGAAGCTTTCTTT. This encodes CASRGDSGGNTEAFF. The chain links TRBV9 to TRBJ1-1; maybe TRBD1 (5 bases). Germline loops: CDR1 SGDLS, CDR2 YYNGEE. Trimming removed 5 bases from V and 1 base from J, with 15 bases in between. The CDR3 totals 15 residues.

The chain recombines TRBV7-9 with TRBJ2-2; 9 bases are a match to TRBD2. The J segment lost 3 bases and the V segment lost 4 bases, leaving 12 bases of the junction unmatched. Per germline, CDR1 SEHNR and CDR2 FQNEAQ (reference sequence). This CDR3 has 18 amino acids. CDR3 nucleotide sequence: TGTGCCAGCAGCTCTGATGAGAGCGGGGGGCCGCACACCGGGGAGCTGTTTTTT. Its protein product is CASSSDESGGPHTGELFF.

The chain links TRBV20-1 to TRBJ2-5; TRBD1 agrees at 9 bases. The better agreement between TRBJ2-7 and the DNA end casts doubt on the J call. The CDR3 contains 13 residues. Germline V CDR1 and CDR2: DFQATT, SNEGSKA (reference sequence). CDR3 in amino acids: CSAGTGTGNEQYF. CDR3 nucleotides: TGCAGTGCTGGCACCGGGACAGGGAACGAGCAGTACTTC.

CDR3 loop: CSAGQTRYEQYF. CDR3 in DNA: TGCAGTGCTGGACAGACCAGGTACGAGCAGTACTTC. The chain links TRBV20-1 to TRBJ2-4; TRBD1 might be the D (6 bases). The end of the DNA fits TRBJ2-7 better, so the J call may be wrong. The CDR3 is 12 amino acids. The germline V gene has CDR1 DFQATT and CDR2 SNEGSKA (reference sequence).

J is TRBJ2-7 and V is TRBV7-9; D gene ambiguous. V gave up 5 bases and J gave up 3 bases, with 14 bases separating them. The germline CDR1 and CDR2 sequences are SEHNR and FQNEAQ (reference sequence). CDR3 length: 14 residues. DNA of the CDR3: TGTGCCAGCAGCCGCCAATTGGAAGGCTACGAGCAGTACTTC. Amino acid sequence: CASSRQLEGYEQYF.